This is a list of T cell receptor beta chains from one sample in a study of read filtering for tumor transcriptome and immune sequencing. TCRdb reprocessed the reads via MiXCR and lists one record per CDR3 protein. The sample lists tens of thousands of distinct CDR3 sequences; about 19% were seen once. What was sequenced was a population of CD138-negative cells sorted from bone marrow. These receptors were collected from a donor at least 40 years old with multiple myeloma. Both conserved end residues are part of each CDR3. The D gene is left open where the match is weak. Not every row has a clone size; where given, it reads once, few, many or a size class.

TRBV20-1,TRBJ2-4,TRBD2,many,CSAYSGLAGNIQYF,TGCAGTGCTTACTCGGGACTAGCAGGAAACATTCAGTACTTC
TRBV5-4,TRBJ2-1,TRBD2,many,CASSLPPSGAYNEQFF,TGTGCCAGCAGCTTACCACCTAGCGGAGCTTACAATGAGCAGTTCTTC
TRBV20-1,TRBJ1-1,-,many,CSARASGRAEAFF,TGCAGTGCTAGGGCCTCGGGAAGAGCTGAAGCTTTCTTT
TRBV2,TRBJ1-5,-,-,CASSEAGRNQPQHF,TGTGCCAGCAGTGAAGCGGGCCGCAATCAGCCCCAGCATTTT
TRBV28,TRBJ2-3,-,many,CASSLGGLVDTQYF,TGTGCCAGCAGTTTAGGGGGGTTGGTAGATACGCAGTATTTT
TRBV25-1,TRBJ2-3,TRBD1,many,CASSAGQGLIRENTQYF,TGTGCCAGCAGTGCTGGACAGGGGCTAATAAGGGAGAATACGCAGTATTTT
TRBV6-5,TRBJ1-1,-,many,CATGQSITEAFF,TGTGCCACCGGACAATCGATCACTGAAGCTTTCTTT
TRBV28,TRBJ2-5,-,many,CASSRTAYDQETQYF,TGTGCCAGCAGCCGGACAGCCTACGACCAAGAGACCCAGTACTTC
TRBV29-1,TRBJ2-2,-,many,CSTRQGSGELFF,TGCAGCACCCGTCAGGGGTCCGGGGAGCTGTTTTTT
TRBV20-1,TRBJ2-5,TRBD2,many,CSAPGLADETQYF,TGCAGTGCTCCGGGACTAGCGGACGAGACCCAGTACTTC
TRBV5-1,TRBJ1-4,-,many,CASSLVAGYEKLFF,TGCGCCAGCAGCTTGGTGGCAGGCTATGAAAAACTGTTTTTT
TRBV12-3/TRBV12-4,TRBJ2-2,-,many,CASSLGRAANTGELFF,TGTGCCAGCAGTTTAGGCAGGGCCGCGAACACCGGGGAGCTGTTTTTT
TRBV19,TRBJ2-3,TRBD2,many,CASTPLVAGGIDTQYF,TGTGCCAGTACCCCCTTAGTAGCGGGGGGGATAGATACGCAGTATTTT
TRBV6-6,TRBJ2-7,-,few,CASSYTDSYEQYF,TGTGCCAGCAGTTACACCGACTCCTACGAGCAGTACTTC
TRBV29-1,TRBJ2-3,TRBD2,many,CSVRGVAGDSDTQYF,TGCAGCGTCCGAGGGGTAGCGGGAGATTCAGATACGCAGTATTTT
TRBV5-1,TRBJ1-6,-,many,CASSLGPMGSPLHF,TGCGCCAGCAGCCTGGGCCCGATGGGGTCACCCCTCCACTTT
TRBV11-2,TRBJ2-5,-,many,CASSLRGSQETQYF,TGTGCCAGCAGCCTCCGGGGGAGCCAAGAGACCCAGTACTTC
TRBV30,TRBJ2-3,TRBD1,many,CAWSHMDRGTDTQYF,TGTGCCTGGAGTCACATGGACAGGGGGACAGATACGCAGTATTTT
TRBV20-1,TRBJ1-5,TRBD1,-,CSARALLGGFNQPQHF,TGCAGTGCTAGAGCCCTCTTAGGGGGCTTTAATCAGCCCCAGCATTTT
TRBV5-1,TRBJ1-5,TRBD1,-,CASSPGQGNQPQHF,TGCGCCAGCAGCCCGGGACAGGGCAATCAGCCCCAGCATTTT
TRBV5-1,TRBJ2-1,TRBD1,many,CASSLAPGQVEQFF,TGCGCCAGCAGCTTGGCCCCGGGACAGGTTGAGCAGTTCTTC
TRBV7-3,TRBJ2-1,TRBD2,-,CASSLRLAGESEQFF,TGTGCCAGCAGCTTGCGGCTAGCGGGAGAGTCTGAGCAGTTCTTC